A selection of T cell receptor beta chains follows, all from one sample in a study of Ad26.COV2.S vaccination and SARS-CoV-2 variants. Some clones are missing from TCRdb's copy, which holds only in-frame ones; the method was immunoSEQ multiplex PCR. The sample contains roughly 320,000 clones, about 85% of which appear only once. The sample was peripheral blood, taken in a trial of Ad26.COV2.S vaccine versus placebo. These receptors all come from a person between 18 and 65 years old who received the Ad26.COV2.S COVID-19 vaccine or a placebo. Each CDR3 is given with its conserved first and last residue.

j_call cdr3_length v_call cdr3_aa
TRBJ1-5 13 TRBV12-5 CASGLEVGQPQHF
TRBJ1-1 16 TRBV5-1 CASSPLQGAKGTEAFF
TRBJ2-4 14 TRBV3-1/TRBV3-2 CASSQEGWGNIQYF
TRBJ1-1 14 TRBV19 CASSQGQLNTEAFF
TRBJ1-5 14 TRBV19 CASSQSGQGWPQHF
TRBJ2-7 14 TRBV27 CASRRETGYYEQYF
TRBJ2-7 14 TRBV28 CASSIPTLPYEQYF
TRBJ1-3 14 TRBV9 CASSVGGTGNTIYF
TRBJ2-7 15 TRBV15 CATSREPGQGSEQYF
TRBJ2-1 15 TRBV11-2 CASSPTGTTYNEQFF
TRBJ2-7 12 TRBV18 CASSLGPGEQYF
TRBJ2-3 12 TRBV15 CATSRDSNTQYF
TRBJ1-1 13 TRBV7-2 CASSLVQFTEAFF
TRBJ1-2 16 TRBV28 CASSSRSRRDPHGYTF
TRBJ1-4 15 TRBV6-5 CASRDASATNEKLFF
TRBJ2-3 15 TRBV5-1 CASSLVGGVADTQYF
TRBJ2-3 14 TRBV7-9 CASSSRRDTDTQYF
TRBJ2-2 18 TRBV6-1 CASSEAGITGGNTGELFF
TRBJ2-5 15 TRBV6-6 CASSYRGLDQETQYF
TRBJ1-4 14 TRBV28 CASLDRGTSEKLFF
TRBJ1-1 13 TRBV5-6 CASSLGGVLEAFF
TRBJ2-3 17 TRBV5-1 CASSFRGLPFGTDTQYF
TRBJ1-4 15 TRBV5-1 CASSFGGQGDEKLFF
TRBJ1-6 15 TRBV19 CASSIIDRDNSPLHF
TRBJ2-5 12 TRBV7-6 CASSSVQETQYF
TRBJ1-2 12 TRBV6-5 CASSDRIYGYTF
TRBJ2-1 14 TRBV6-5 CASLRGGHYNEQFF
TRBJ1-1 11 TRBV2 CASRTGTEAFF
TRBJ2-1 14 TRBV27 CASIRGGKGNEQFF
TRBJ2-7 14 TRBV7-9 CASSLSRDVGEQYF
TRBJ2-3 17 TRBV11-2 CASSLGIRGRGGDTQYF
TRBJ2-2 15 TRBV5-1 CASSLAGTRTGELFF